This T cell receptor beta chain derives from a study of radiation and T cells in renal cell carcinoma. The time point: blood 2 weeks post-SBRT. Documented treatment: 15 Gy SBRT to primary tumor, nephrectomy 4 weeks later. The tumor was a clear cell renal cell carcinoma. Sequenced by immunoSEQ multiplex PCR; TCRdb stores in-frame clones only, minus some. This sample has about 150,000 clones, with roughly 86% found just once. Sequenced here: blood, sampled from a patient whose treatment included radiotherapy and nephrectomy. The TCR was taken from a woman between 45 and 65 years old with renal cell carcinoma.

CDR3 DNA sequence: TGCGCCAGCAGCTTGGAGGGGCAGGGCCCCACAGATACGCAGTATTTT. Translating gives CASSLEGQGPTDTQYF. The V gene is TRBV5-1, the J gene TRBJ2-3, with D possibly matching TRBD1 (5 bases). The CDR3 runs to 16 residues. V was clipped by 0 bases and J by 2 bases, with 13 bases between them. The germline V gene has CDR1 SGHRS and CDR2 YFSETQ. Full variable domain (rest looked up from reference TRBV5-1 and TRBJ2-3): KAGVTQTPRYLIKTRGQQVTLSCSPISGHRSVSWYQQTPGQGLQFLFEYFSETQRNKGNFPGRFSGRQFSNSRSEMNVSTLELGDSALYLCASSLEGQGPTDTQYFGPGTRLTVL.